This T cell receptor beta chain was found in a study of shared clonotypes between healthy human individuals. The wider study: There were three CD4 naive, three CD4 memory, two CD8 naive and one CD8 memory plates per donor. Study conclusions and caveats: Clonotypes that were shared across four donors made up around 5.5% of naive CD4 clonotypes. Among the subsets, naive ones generally showed larger estimated richness than memory ones.

Regarding this clone: Its antigen is unknown.

CDR1 MNHNY and CDR2 SVGAGI come from the germline V gene (reference sequence). V lost 0 bases to trimming and J lost 5 bases, with 13 bases between them. The CDR3 covers 15 residues. Sequencing was performed with immunoSEQ multiplex PCR; in TCRdb, only in-frame clones are kept and a portion is missing. The table has about 640,000 clones, approximately 75% seen once. Sequenced input: memory CD4+ T cells sorted from blood. Subset reported: CD45RA-negative fraction. The rearrangement uses TRBV6-6 and TRBJ1-1; D unclear. This sequence was found in a woman aged 30 to 39 in good health. The CDR3 here is CASSYSIEQRTEAFF. The CDR3 DNA follows: TGTGCCAGCAGTTACTCGATTGAGCAAAGGACTGAAGCTTTCTTT.